Described below is a single TCR beta chain sequence and its context. The CDR3 totals 15 residues. Germline trimming cut 4 bases from V and 4 bases from J; bases unmatched to any gene: 9. Germline assignment: CDR1 SGHAT and CDR2 FQNNGV. This specimen comes from a study of blood T cell repertoires in COVID-19. Study-wide background: Some COVID-19 samples were acute and others convalescent; all came from the United States, Italy and Spain. PBMCs, B-cell-depleted T cells, or T cells provided the cDNA or gDNA that made up the material.

In the authors' methods: Reference gene primer amplification yielded estimated nucleated cell counts. Method: immunoSEQ multiplex PCR; TCRdb's copy keeps in-frame clones and lacks some. That table supplies the V and J calls and clone size; D and trimming were determined from the DNA. The sample lists roughly 140,000 clones, approximately 90% occurring once. The sequenced sample consisted of peripheral blood. This clonotype was obtained from a woman older than 75 with acute or convalescent COVID-19. J is TRBJ1-2 and V is TRBV11-2; TRBD1 aligns across 7 bases. This chain's CDR3 is CASSSRDRKFYGYTF. The CDR3, as DNA: TGTGCCAGCAGCTCCCGGGACAGAAAATTCTATGGCTACACCTTC.